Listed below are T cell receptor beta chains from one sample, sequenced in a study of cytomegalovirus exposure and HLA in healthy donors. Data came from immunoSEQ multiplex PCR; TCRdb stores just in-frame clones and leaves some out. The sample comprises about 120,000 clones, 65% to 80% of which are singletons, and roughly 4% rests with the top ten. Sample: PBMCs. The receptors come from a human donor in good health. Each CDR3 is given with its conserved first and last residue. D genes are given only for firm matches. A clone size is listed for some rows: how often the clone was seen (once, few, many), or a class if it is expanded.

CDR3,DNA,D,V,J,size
CASSTTGEYGELFF,TGTGCCAGCAGCACCACAGGGGAATACGGGGAGCTGTTTTTT,TRBD1,TRBV28,TRBJ2-2,NA
CASSFRTSSETQYF,TGTGCCAGCAGTTTCAGGACTAGCTCGGAGACCCAGTACTTC,TRBD2,TRBV28,TRBJ2-5,NA
CASSFGQGSNGYTF,TGTGCCAGCAGCTTCGGACAGGGAAGCAATGGCTACACCTTC,TRBD1,TRBV5-4,TRBJ1-2,NA
CASSPGGPYNEQFF,TGCGCCAGCAGCCCGGGAGGACCCTACAATGAGCAGTTCTTC,TRBD2,TRBV5-1,TRBJ2-1,NA
CASSIDTSRYGYTF,TGCGCCAGCAGCATAGACACCTCCCGGTATGGCTACACCTTC,NA,TRBV5-1,TRBJ1-2,once
CASSSPDRGYNEQFF,TGTGCCAGCAGCTCGCCTGACCGGGGGTACAATGAGCAGTTCTTC,NA,TRBV7-3,TRBJ2-1,NA
CASSGSSGGFNEQFF,TGTGCCAGCAGTGGGTCCTCGGGAGGGTTCAATGAGCAGTTCTTC,TRBD2,TRBV6-1,TRBJ2-1,many
CASSPEGLAGVSYEQYF,TGTGCCAGCTCACCAGAGGGACTAGCTGGAGTTTCCTACGAGCAGTACTTC,TRBD2,TRBV18,TRBJ2-7,NA
CASSLLGTGSGYTF,TGCGCCAGCAGCCTACTGGGGACAGGGTCTGGCTACACCTTC,TRBD1,TRBV4-1,TRBJ1-2,NA
CASSSAQGLVGNTIYF,TGCGCCAGCAGCTCCGCTCAGGGTTTAGTCGGAAACACCATATATTTT,NA,TRBV5-1,TRBJ1-3,NA
CASSQDFNVGELFF,TGTGCCAGCAGCCAGGACTTCAACGTCGGGGAGCTGTTTTTT,NA,TRBV11-2,TRBJ2-2,NA
CASSLAGGNNEKLFF,TGCGCCAGCAGCTTAGCAGGGGGAAATAATGAAAAACTGTTTTTT,TRBD1,TRBV5-1,TRBJ1-4,NA
CSVGAFEAFF,TGCAGCGTTGGGGCTTTTGAGGCTTTCTTT,NA,TRBV29-1,TRBJ1-1,NA
CASSYGGNKNYEQFF,TGTGCCAGCAGTTACGGAGGGAACAAGAACTATGAGCAGTTCTTC,NA,TRBV6-5,TRBJ2-1,NA
CASSVGAGYSSNYGYTF,TGTGCCAGCAGCGTAGGGGCAGGGTATAGCTCTAACTATGGCTACACCTTC,NA,TRBV9,TRBJ1-2,NA
CASSAGLSGNEQFF,TGTGCCAGCAGCGCCGGCCTTTCGGGCAATGAGCAGTTCTTC,NA,TRBV7-9,TRBJ2-1,NA
CAISGLAGGVEQFF,TGTGCCATCAGCGGACTAGCGGGAGGGGTTGAGCAGTTCTTC,TRBD2,TRBV10-3,TRBJ2-1,NA
CAISAGQGGQPQHF,TGTGCCATCAGTGCGGGACAGGGAGGTCAGCCCCAGCATTTT,TRBD1,TRBV10-3,TRBJ1-5,NA
CASSPNERGGFGELFF,TGTGCCAGCTCACCCAACGAGAGAGGGGGCTTCGGGGAGCTGTTTTTT,TRBD1,TRBV18,TRBJ2-2,NA
CASRPNRAEAFF,TGTGCCAGCAGACCCAACAGGGCTGAAGCTTTCTTT,NA,TRBV6-5,TRBJ1-1,NA
CASSLRQGESYEQYF,TGTGCCAGCAGCCTCAGACAGGGGGAGTCCTACGAGCAGTACTTC,TRBD1,TRBV7-8,TRBJ2-7,NA
CASTGGPGNYGYTF,TGTGCCAGCACGGGGGGCCCGGGAAACTATGGCTACACCTTC,NA,TRBV2,TRBJ1-2,NA
CASSPGLGSSYEQYF,TGTGCCAGCAGCCCGGGACTAGGGAGCTCCTACGAGCAGTACTTC,TRBD2,TRBV7-2,TRBJ2-7,NA
CASSPGGARLDYGYTF,TGTGCCAGCAGTCCAGGGGGCGCGCGGTTGGACTATGGCTACACCTTC,TRBD1,TRBV28,TRBJ1-2,NA
CASSRDRVGNQPQHF,TGTGCCAGCAGCCGTGACAGGGTTGGCAATCAGCCCCAGCATTTT,TRBD1,TRBV5-8,TRBJ1-5,NA
CASSQFYGSSGEQFF,TGTGCCAGCAGCCAATTCTACGGGAGTTCTGGTGAGCAGTTCTTC,NA,TRBV14,TRBJ2-1,NA
CASSELAGAGELFF,TGTGCCAGCAGTGAACTAGCGGGAGCCGGGGAGCTGTTTTTT,TRBD2,TRBV6-4,TRBJ2-2,many
CASSLGIQGGDGYTF,TGTGCCAGCAGCTTAGGGATTCAGGGCGGCGATGGCTACACCTTC,NA,TRBV7-9,TRBJ1-2,NA
CASSLYASRDTGELFF,TGTGCCAGCAGCTTATATGCATCGCGGGACACCGGGGAGCTGTTTTTT,NA,TRBV7-9,TRBJ2-2,few
CASSSYGTGNTEAFF,TGCGCCAGCAGCTCATACGGGACAGGGAACACTGAAGCTTTCTTT,TRBD1,TRBV5-1,TRBJ1-1,NA
CASSLLMTGEKTEAFF,TGTGCCAGCAGCCTCCTAATGACAGGGGAGAAAACTGAAGCTTTCTTT,TRBD1,TRBV7-9,TRBJ1-1,NA
CASSQEGTSGSNEQFF,TGTGCCAGCAGTCAGGAGGGGACTAGCGGGAGCAATGAGCAGTTCTTC,TRBD2,TRBV2,TRBJ2-1,NA
CSAIGLGGQYF,TGCAGTGCTATCGGACTGGGAGGCCAGTACTTC,NA,TRBV20-1,TRBJ2-5,NA
CASSLGTSEETQYF,TGTGCCAGCAGCTTAGGGACTAGCGAAGAGACCCAGTACTTC,TRBD2,TRBV11-1,TRBJ2-5,NA
CASRGQGGTEAFF,TGTGCCAGCCGTGGGCAGGGGGGCACTGAAGCTTTCTTT,TRBD1,TRBV27,TRBJ1-1,NA
CASRITGVSQPQHF,TGTGCCAGCAGGATCACAGGGGTGAGTCAGCCCCAGCATTTT,TRBD1,TRBV28,TRBJ1-5,once
CSVEKEEVNEQFF,TGCAGCGTTGAAAAGGAAGAGGTCAATGAGCAGTTCTTC,NA,TRBV29-1,TRBJ2-1,NA
CARSLFLAGPTDTQYF,TGTGCCAGAAGCTTGTTCCTAGCGGGACCCACAGATACGCAGTATTTT,TRBD2,TRBV5-3,TRBJ2-3,NA
CASSFNRGNSPLHF,TGTGCCAGCAGTTTTAACAGGGGTAATTCACCCCTCCACTTT,TRBD1,TRBV6-5,TRBJ1-6,NA
CASTREGDTGELFF,TGTGCCAGCACACGGGAGGGAGACACCGGGGAGCTGTTTTTT,TRBD2,TRBV2,TRBJ2-2,NA
CATTATPNYGYTF,TGTGCCACGACAGCTACTCCTAACTATGGCTACACCTTC,NA,TRBV28,TRBJ1-2,NA
CASNPGWDRGIYEQYF,TGTGCCAGCAACCCCGGCTGGGACAGGGGAATTTACGAGCAGTACTTC,TRBD1,TRBV5-6,TRBJ2-7,NA
CASSLVAGFQDTQYF,TGTGCCAGCAGCTTAGTAGCGGGATTTCAAGATACGCAGTATTTT,TRBD2,TRBV11-2,TRBJ2-3,NA
CASRGVRGATEAFF,TGCGCCAGCAGGGGAGTTCGGGGGGCCACTGAAGCTTTCTTT,NA,TRBV4-1,TRBJ1-1,few
CASSPWGQGQSDSYGYTF,TGCGCCAGCAGCCCCTGGGGCCAGGGGCAGAGTGACAGCTATGGCTACACCTTC,NA,TRBV4-1,TRBJ1-2,NA
CASSQDLIGLAGNEQFF,TGTGCCAGCAGCCAAGATCTAATAGGGCTAGCGGGAAATGAGCAGTTCTTC,TRBD2,TRBV4-2,TRBJ2-1,few
CASSVRGGSYEQYF,TGTGCCAGCAGCGTACGCGGGGGCTCCTACGAGCAGTACTTC,TRBD2,TRBV9,TRBJ2-7,NA
CASSLVRGSTNEKLFF,TGTGCCAGCAGTTTAGTTCGGGGATCAACTAATGAAAAACTGTTTTTT,NA,TRBV28,TRBJ1-4,NA
CASTIGGGVLYEQYF,TGTGCCAGTACCATAGGGGGCGGTGTTTTGTACGAGCAGTACTTC,TRBD1,TRBV19,TRBJ2-7,NA
CASSLGSGDSIYGYTF,TGTGCCAGCAGCTTAGGCTCGGGGGACAGTATCTATGGCTACACCTTC,TRBD1,TRBV13,TRBJ1-2,NA
CASSSMGGKENIQYF,TGCGCCAGCAGCTCGATGGGAGGGAAAGAAAACATTCAGTACTTC,TRBD2,TRBV5-1,TRBJ2-4,NA
CAISGALAGGSTDTQYF,TGTGCCATCAGTGGGGCCTTAGCGGGGGGGAGCACAGATACGCAGTATTTT,TRBD2,TRBV10-3,TRBJ2-3,NA
CASSIGQLLNTEAFF,TGTGCCAGCAGCATAGGACAGCTCTTGAACACTGAAGCTTTCTTT,NA,TRBV5-4,TRBJ1-1,NA
CASSLAGGEQYF,TGTGCCAGCAGTTTAGCCGGAGGTGAGCAGTACTTC,NA,TRBV27,TRBJ2-7,NA
CASSWSGQGAGGYGYTF,TGTGCCAGCAGCTGGTCGGGACAGGGGGCTGGAGGGTATGGCTACACCTTC,TRBD1,TRBV5-6,TRBJ1-2,NA
CASSLVTGHSGNTIYF,TGTGCCAGCAGTTTAGTTACAGGACACTCTGGAAACACCATATATTTT,NA,TRBV28,TRBJ1-3,NA
CASSYSGGAIGDEQYF,TGTGCCAGCAGTTACTCAGGAGGGGCAATAGGCGACGAGCAGTACTTC,NA,TRBV6-6,TRBJ2-7,NA
CATNRGTANTGELFF,TGTGCCACCAACAGGGGTACCGCGAACACCGGGGAGCTGTTTTTT,TRBD1,TRBV5-4,TRBJ2-2,NA
CASSPGYSNQPQHF,TGTGCCAGCAGCCCAGGTTATAGCAATCAGCCCCAGCATTTT,NA,TRBV9,TRBJ1-5,once
CASIAGNGELFF,TGTGCCAGTATCGCCGGGAACGGGGAGCTGTTTTTT,NA,TRBV19,TRBJ2-2,few